This entry lists 23 T cell receptor beta chains sequenced from one sample in a study of blood T cell repertoires in COVID-19. Only in-frame clones appear in the TCRdb table, and some are missing; sequencing was by immunoSEQ multiplex PCR. This sample has under 350,000 clones, with about four fifths found just once. The source material was peripheral blood. These receptors were collected from a woman aged 45-65 years who had recovered from COVID-19.

The V and J genes are TRBV5-5 and TRBJ1-2; unclear D gene. The V end lost 0 bases, the J end lost 9 bases, and 12 bases lay between the germline ends. The CDR3 is 13 amino acids. The germline V gene has CDR1 SGHKS and CDR2 YYEKEE (reference sequence). The CDR3 sequence: CASSLGLDGRYTF. The CDR3 DNA reads as TGTGCCAGCAGCTTGGGCCTCGATGGCCGCTACACCTTC.

The chain has TRBV4-1 and TRBJ2-1; TRBD2 matches at 9 bases. This CDR3 has 16 residues. V lost 1 base, J lost 2 bases, and 3 bases stayed unmatched. Germline V gene sequence: CDR1 MGHRA, CDR2 YSYEKL. CDR3 residues: CASSQAGTSTYNEQFF. CDR3 DNA sequence: TGCGCCAGCAGCCAAGCCGGGACTAGCACCTACAATGAGCAGTTCTTC.

V usage is TRBV5-1 and J usage is TRBJ2-7; a possible D gene is TRBD2 (6 bases). Germline CDR1 reads SGHRS; CDR2 reads YFSETQ. The V end was cut by 0 bases, the J end by 0 bases, with 10 bases between. CDR3 size: 15 residues. CDR3 loop: CASSLAGGSSYEQYF. CDR3 DNA sequence: TGCGCCAGCAGCTTGGCCGGGGGAAGCTCCTACGAGCAGTACTTC. The whole variable domain, remainder taken from reference TRBV5-1 and TRBJ2-7, is KAGVTQTPRYLIKTRGQQVTLSCSPISGHRSVSWYQQTPGQGLQFLFEYFSETQRNKGNFPGRFSGRQFSNSRSEMNVSTLELGDSALYLCASSLAGGSSYEQYFGPGTRLTVT.

V usage is TRBV6-2 or TRBV6-3 and J usage is TRBJ1-2; D not resolved. Per the germline V gene, CDR1 is MNHEY and CDR2 is SVGEGT. CDR3 size: 12 residues. Trimming pared 6 bases from V and 2 bases from J, leaving 7 bases between. The CDR3 here is CASSSTNYGYTF. In nucleotides, the CDR3 is TGTGCCAGCAGCAGTACAAACTATGGCTACACCTTC.

This rearrangement joins TRBV6-6 to TRBJ2-5; D perhaps matches TRBD1 (6 bases). The CDR3 length is 14 residues. V dropped 6 bases and J dropped 2 bases, with 13 bases sitting between them. Germline CDR1 MNHNY, CDR2 SVGAGI (reference sequence). The CDR3 loop reads CASRTGFKQETQYF. The CDR3 DNA is TGTGCCAGCAGAACAGGGTTTAAACAAGAGACCCAGTACTTC.

The rearrangement uses TRBV6-5 and TRBJ1-5, with 7 bases fitting TRBD1. V shed 6 bases, J shed 2 bases, and the junction held 7 bases outside the gene matches. Germline V CDR1 and CDR2: MNHEY, SVGAGI. There are 15 residues in the CDR3. CDR3 loop: CASRTTGIGNQPQHF. CDR3 in DNA: TGTGCCAGCAGGACGACAGGGATAGGCAATCAGCCCCAGCATTTT.

The J gene is TRBJ1-3, the V gene TRBV4-1; 7 positions match TRBD1. This CDR3 is built from 15 residues. V trimming: 2 bases; J trimming: 8 bases; junction bases outside the gene matches: 9. Germline lookup yields CDR1 MGHRA and CDR2 YSYEKL. The DNA for the CDR3 is TGCGCCAGCAGCCAATTGGACAGGTTCGGAGACACCATATATTTT. Its translation is CASSQLDRFGDTIYF.

This sequence joins TRBV27 and TRBJ2-7; 7 positions match TRBD2. Per the germline V gene, CDR1 is MNHEY and CDR2 is SMNVEV (reference sequence). Trimming took 2 bases from V and 5 from J; bases not matched to a gene: 6. CDR3 length equals 14 residues. CDR3 sequence: CASSLKRGVHEQYF. The CDR3, as DNA: TGTGCCAGCAGTTTAAAGCGGGGAGTCCACGAGCAGTACTTC.

The J gene is TRBJ2-7, the V gene TRBV5-1; 10 positions match TRBD1. CDR3 size: 15 residues. Trimming cost V 2 bases and J 3 bases; bases outside gene matches: 5. The germline V gene has CDR1 SGHRS and CDR2 YFSETQ. The CDR3 is CASSLVTGGIYEQYF. CDR3 bases: TGCGCCAGCAGCTTAGTGACAGGGGGCATCTACGAGCAGTACTTC.

The chain employs TRBV19 and TRBJ1-2; TRBD1 is a possible D gene (6 bases). The CDR3 covers 14 residues. The V gene's germline CDR1 is LNHDA and CDR2 SQIVND (reference sequence). The V end was cut by 6 bases, the J end by 0 bases, with 11 bases between. CDR3: CASRVTGANYGYTF. In DNA form, the CDR3 reads TGTGCCAGTAGGGTGACAGGAGCTAACTATGGCTACACCTTC.

This rearrangement joins TRBV30 to TRBJ1-3; 8 nucleotides line up with TRBD1. Germline V CDR1 and CDR2: GTSNPN, SVGIG (reference sequence). The CDR3 length is 15 residues. Losses at the gene ends were 2 bases for V and 2 bases for J; bases not matched to a gene: 5. The CDR3 DNA reads as TGTGCCTGGAGTACGACAGGGGCTGCTGGAAACACCATATATTTT. This gives the protein CAWSTTGAAGNTIYF.

The V call is TRBV18, the J call TRBJ1-3; D is ambiguous. Germline V gene sequence: CDR1 KGHSH, CDR2 LQKENI. V dropped 2 bases and J dropped 0 bases, with 11 bases sitting between them. CDR3 size: 16 residues. CDR3 in amino acids: CASSPSETLSGNTIYF. The CDR3 nucleotides are TGTGCCAGCTCACCAAGCGAGACTCTCTCTGGAAACACCATATATTTT.

The chain employs TRBV6-5 and TRBJ2-7; the match to TRBD1 covers 7 bases. The V gene's germline CDR1 is MNHEY and CDR2 SVGAGI. Germline trimming cut 7 bases from V and 6 bases from J; bases unmatched to any gene: 6. The CDR3 runs 12 residues. The CDR3 sequence is CASNRQGSEQYF. CDR3 DNA: TGTGCCAGCAACAGACAGGGCTCCGAGCAGTACTTC.

A word on this clone: At the DNA level, this CDR3 is encoded by other sequences in the same sample as well. The chain carries TRBV5-1 and TRBJ2-5, with 10 nucleotides matching TRBD1. The CDR3 contains 15 residues. V lost 0 bases to trimming and J lost 5 bases; unmatched junction nucleotides: 4. Germline CDR1 is SGHRS and CDR2 is YFSETQ. This CDR3 is CASSLGLDRGETQYF. CDR3 DNA: TGCGCCAGCAGCTTGGGGCTGGACAGGGGGGAGACCCAGTACTTC.

This clone was picked up one time. Written as DNA, the CDR3 is TGTGCCAGCAGTTACTCGTCGGGGCAAGAGACCCAGTACTTC. This gives the protein CASSYSSGQETQYF. The chain recombines TRBV6-5 with TRBJ2-5; possibly TRBD2 for D (5 bases). The V end was cut by 0 bases, the J end by 2 bases, with 7 bases between. Germline V lookup: CDR1 MNHEY, CDR2 SVGAGI. The CDR3 contains 14 residues.

The gene calls are TRBV3-1 (or the pseudogene TRBV3-2) and TRBJ2-3; 7 bases are a match to TRBD1. CDR3 length: 15 amino acids. Germline lookup yields CDR1 LGHDT and CDR2 YNNKEL (reference sequence). Trimming cost V 6 bases and J 4 bases; bases outside gene matches: 10. The CDR3 sequence is CASRNSRGRPDTQYF. CDR3 sequence (DNA): TGTGCCAGCAGGAATAGTAGGGGGCGCCCAGATACGCAGTATTTT.

The chain carries TRBV3-1 (or the pseudogene TRBV3-2) and TRBJ2-7, with a weak D call TRBD2 (5 bases). V lost 3 bases to trimming and J lost 3 bases, with 12 bases between them. The germline gives CDR1 LGHDT, CDR2 YNNKEL (reference sequence). The CDR3 is 14 residues long. CDR3 coding DNA: TGTGCCAGCAGCCACCAACCGGGGTTCTACGAGCAGTACTTC. This gives the protein CASSHQPGFYEQYF.

The CDR3 DNA sequence: TGTGCCAGCAGCGTAGTGGATAGCGGAGGCACAGATACGCAGTATTTT. It codes for CASSVVDSGGTDTQYF. The V and J genes are TRBV9 and TRBJ2-3, with D possibly matching TRBD2 (6 bases). Germline values: CDR1 SGDLS, CDR2 YYNGEE. The V gene lost 0 bases and the J gene lost 1 base, with 12 bases spanning the gap. This CDR3 has 16 amino acids.

V is TRBV19 and J is TRBJ2-7, with 10 bases fitting TRBD1. There are 13 residues in the CDR3. The junction had 9 bases not matched to a gene; V was cut back by 10 bases and J by 6 bases. Looked up from germline, CDR1 is LNHDA and CDR2 is SQIVND (reference sequence). The chain's CDR3 is CATLDRGGFEQYF. For the CDR3, the DNA is TGTGCCACCCTGGACAGGGGGGGTTTCGAGCAGTACTTC. The variable domain in full, completed from reference TRBV19 and TRBJ2-7, reads DGGITQSPKYLFRKEGQNVTLSCEQNLNHDAMYWYRQDPGQGLRLIYYSQIVNDFQKGDIAEGYSVSREKKESFPLTVTSAQKNPTAFYLCATLDRGGFEQYFGPGTRLTVT.

CDR3 sequence: CATANTGELFF. The CDR3 DNA sequence: TGCGCCACAGCGAACACCGGGGAGCTGTTTTTT. The chain recombines TRBV5-1 with TRBJ2-2; no firm D call. CDR3 length: 11 residues. The ends were cut back, 9 bases at V and 0 bases at J, with 3 bases in the middle. Germline lookup yields CDR1 SGHRS and CDR2 YFSETQ.

The chain employs TRBV7-9 and TRBJ1-4; D is unclear. From germline, CDR1 is SEHNR and CDR2 FQNEAQ (reference sequence). The germline V and J ends were trimmed by 6 bases and 4 bases, with 12 bases remaining between them. CDR3 size: 14 residues. CDR3 residues: CASSQNSLNEKLFF. Written as DNA, the CDR3 is TGTGCCAGCAGTCAAAACAGCCTTAATGAAAAACTGTTTTTT.

The chain combines TRBV28 with TRBJ1-3; 9 nucleotides agree with TRBD1. The ends lost 3 bases at V and 2 bases at J; junction bases unmatched: 11. Germline V gene lookup returns CDR1 MDHEN and CDR2 SYDVKM. The CDR3 totals 18 residues. In nucleotides, the CDR3 is TGTGCCAGCAGTTTGTTGGTACAGGGGGCGCCAGCTGGAAACACCATATATTTT. Translation: CASSLLVQGAPAGNTIYF.

The rearrangement joins TRBV6-5 to TRBJ2-7, with 7 bases aligning to TRBD1. This CDR3 is 13 amino acids long. Per the germline V gene, CDR1 is MNHEY and CDR2 is SVGAGI. V gave up 8 bases and J gave up 2 bases; unmatched junction bases: 6. CDR3 amino acids: CASEMQGAYEQYF. As DNA, the CDR3 is TGTGCCAGCGAGATGCAGGGGGCCTACGAGCAGTACTTC.